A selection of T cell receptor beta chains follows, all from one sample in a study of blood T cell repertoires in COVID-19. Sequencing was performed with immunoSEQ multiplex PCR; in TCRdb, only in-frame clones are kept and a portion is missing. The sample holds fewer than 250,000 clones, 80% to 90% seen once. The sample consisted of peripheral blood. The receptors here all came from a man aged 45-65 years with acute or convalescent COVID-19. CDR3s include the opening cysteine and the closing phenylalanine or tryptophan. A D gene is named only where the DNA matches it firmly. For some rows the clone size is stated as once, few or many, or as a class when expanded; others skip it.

CDR3: CASSLDSGEKLFF
DNA: TGCGCCAGCAGCTTGGACAGCGGAGAAAAACTGTTTTTT
D: -
size: -
J: TRBJ1-4
V: TRBV5-1

CDR3: CASSYPGTGQASF
DNA: TGTGCCAGCAGTTACCCCGGGACAGGCCAAGCCTCTTTT
D: TRBD1
size: -
J: TRBJ1-6
V: TRBV6-6

CDR3: CASSSSTSSGEQFF
DNA: TGCGCCAGCAGCTCCTCGACTAGTAGCGGGGAGCAGTTCTTC
D: TRBD2
size: -
J: TRBJ2-1
V: TRBV5-1

CDR3: CASSEVPGAATNEKLFF
DNA: TGTGCCAGCAGTGAAGTTCCTGGAGCGGCAACTAATGAAAAACTGTTTTTT
D: -
size: -
J: TRBJ1-4
V: TRBV6-1

CDR3: CASSLAGPNTQYF
DNA: TGCGCCAGCAGCTTGGCAGGCCCCAACACCCAGTACTTC
D: -
size: -
J: TRBJ2-5
V: TRBV5-1

CDR3: CASSQIQGVGGYTF
DNA: TGTGCCAGCAGCCAGATTCAGGGGGTCGGTGGCTACACCTTC
D: TRBD1
size: -
J: TRBJ1-2
V: TRBV16

CDR3: CATSRDRAGGGYTF
DNA: TGTGCCACCAGCAGAGACAGGGCCGGGGGTGGCTACACCTTC
D: -
size: -
J: TRBJ1-2
V: TRBV15

CDR3: CASSRDRGSYEQYF
DNA: TGTGCCAGCAGTAGGGACAGGGGGTCCTACGAGCAGTACTTC
D: TRBD1
size: -
J: TRBJ2-7
V: TRBV6-5

CDR3: CSAPGSTGYTF
DNA: TGCAGTGCCCCCGGGTCGACCGGCTACACCTTC
D: -
size: -
J: TRBJ1-2
V: TRBV20-1

CDR3: CASSANTWGRNGYTF
DNA: TGTGCCAGCAGTGCCAACACTTGGGGGCGGAATGGCTACACCTTC
D: -
size: -
J: TRBJ1-2
V: TRBV25-1

CDR3: CASRIAPTGELFF
DNA: TGTGCCAGCAGGATAGCCCCAACCGGGGAGCTGTTTTTT
D: -
size: once
J: TRBJ2-2
V: TRBV2

CDR3: CASSALSGTSGAGELFF
DNA: TGTGCCAGCAGTGCGCTCTCCGGGACTAGCGGGGCCGGGGAGCTGTTTTTT
D: TRBD2
size: -
J: TRBJ2-2
V: TRBV6-1

CDR3: CASSAWDSSYEQYF
DNA: TGTGCCAGCTCAGCGTGGGACAGCTCCTACGAGCAGTACTTC
D: TRBD1
size: -
J: TRBJ2-7
V: TRBV18

CDR3: CASSSNRGLGNYGYTF
DNA: TGTGCCAGCAGCTCTAACAGGGGTTTAGGGAACTATGGCTACACCTTC
D: TRBD1
size: -
J: TRBJ1-2
V: TRBV13

CDR3: CASSGRLGGGRSYEQYF
DNA: TGTGCCAGCAGTGGGAGGTTGGGGGGGGGCCGCTCCTACGAGCAGTACTTC
D: -
size: -
J: TRBJ2-7
V: TRBV6-1

CDR3: CASRQSGANVLTF
DNA: TGTGCCAGTAGACAATCTGGGGCCAACGTCCTGACTTTC
D: -
size: -
J: TRBJ2-6
V: TRBV19

CDR3: CAISELQGARAEQYF
DNA: TGTGCCATCAGTGAACTACAGGGGGCTCGTGCGGAGCAGTACTTC
D: TRBD1
size: -
J: TRBJ2-7
V: TRBV10-3

CDR3: CASSGGQGNPFF
DNA: TGTGCCAGCAGTGGGGGGCAGGGAAACCCCTTCTTC
D: -
size: -
J: TRBJ2-1
V: TRBV2

CDR3: CASTADRLNTEAFF
DNA: TGCGCCAGCACTGCGGACAGATTGAACACTGAAGCTTTCTTT
D: -
size: -
J: TRBJ1-1
V: TRBV10-1

CDR3: CASSLDLTRGPEAFF
DNA: TGTGCCAGCAGCTTGGATCTGACGAGGGGGCCTGAAGCTTTCTTT
D: TRBD1
size: -
J: TRBJ1-1
V: TRBV5-6

CDR3: CASNPQGFHEQYF
DNA: TGTGCCAGCAATCCTCAGGGGTTCCACGAGCAGTACTTC
D: -
size: -
J: TRBJ2-7
V: TRBV2

CDR3: CASSEIGTGQPQHF
DNA: TGTGCCAGCAGTGAAATTGGGACAGGTCAGCCCCAGCATTTT
D: TRBD1
size: -
J: TRBJ1-5
V: TRBV2

CDR3: CASSPPLAAQETQYF
DNA: TGTGCCAGCTCACCACCGTTAGCGGCCCAAGAGACCCAGTACTTC
D: -
size: -
J: TRBJ2-5
V: TRBV18

CDR3: CASSTPYGPEGAFF
DNA: TGTGCCAGCAGTACCCCCTACGGGCCCGAGGGCGCTTTCTTT
D: -
size: -
J: TRBJ1-1
V: TRBV2

CDR3: CAWRGGESSYNEQFF
DNA: TGTGCCTGGAGGGGGGGAGAGAGCTCCTACAATGAGCAGTTCTTC
D: -
size: -
J: TRBJ2-1
V: TRBV30

CDR3: CASSFRRDRAYSGNTIYF
DNA: TGCGCCAGCAGCTTCCGCCGGGACAGGGCGTACTCTGGAAACACCATATATTTT
D: TRBD1
size: -
J: TRBJ1-3
V: TRBV5-1

CDR3: CASSESGGRTGELFF
DNA: TGCGCCAGCAGTGAGTCAGGGGGCCGAACCGGGGAGCTGTTTTTT
D: TRBD1
size: medium-sized
J: TRBJ2-2
V: TRBV10-1

CDR3: CAWNYARGYTEAFF
DNA: TGTGCCTGGAACTATGCCAGGGGTTACACTGAAGCTTTCTTT
D: -
size: once
J: TRBJ1-1
V: TRBV30

CDR3: CASSVGGRNEQFF
DNA: TGTGCCAGCAGCGTAGGCGGGCGGAATGAGCAGTTCTTC
D: -
size: -
J: TRBJ2-1
V: TRBV9

CDR3: CASRSYGTGEEYGYTF
DNA: TGTGCCAGTAGATCATACGGGACAGGGGAGGAATATGGCTACACCTTC
D: TRBD1
size: -
J: TRBJ1-2
V: TRBV19